This T cell receptor (beta chain) appears in the sequencing data of a study of blood T cells in healthy people across ages (dated by TCRdb to the mid-2010s). With respect to the entire study: In model experiments, template switching captured roughly one uniquely barcoded TCR beta cDNA molecule for every two T cells. To track age-related changes in TCR beta repertoire diversity, the study relied on deep sequencing normalized with unique cDNA molecular identifiers. The donors were divided into four age groups: young (average about 16 years), middle-aged (around 37), aged (about 60) and long-lived (nearly 85). To avoid experimental bias, donors of different ages were distributed randomly across sequencing lanes. For two donors (one aged 18 to 29 and one aged 80 or older), the study analyzed two additional independent replicas of 1 million unique cDNA reads from the same blood draw.

The library was made by 5' RACE. These reads were obtained on an Illumina HiSeq 2500. A second PCR of 7 to 11 cycles was performed with a sample-barcoded 5' primer and a J-beta primer mix. A template-switch 5' adaptor carrying 12 random nucleotides introduced a unique molecular identifier onto each TCR beta cDNA molecule. Each sample yielded at least 2.5 million CDR3-containing paired-end reads. All of the RNA was converted into first-strand cDNA using the Mint cDNA synthesis kit, with a TRBC-specific oligonucleotide serving as the primer. Following uracil-DNA glycosylase treatment, all cDNA underwent a first 18-cycle PCR with the universal primers M1SS and BC2_uni_R. On the study's bioinformatics: Each sample was normalized by randomly selecting 1 million high-quality reads, each carrying a distinct molecular identifier. Instead of being binned into consensus sequences, reads that shared molecular identifiers were thrown out. MiTCR, run with a Q25 quality threshold and the strictest error-elimination algorithm, handled CDR3 identification, clonotype clustering and error correction. Lower-bound total TCR beta diversity was estimated with a nonparametric unseen species model using Euler transformation. The raw public data were reprocessed by TCRdb itself: fastp quality trimming at Q25, MiXCR clonotype calling, in-frame beta chains only. Records with the same CDR3 protein are collapsed into one entry carrying the most frequent genes and DNA. The V and J calls and clone size come from TCRdb's table, not from the authors' own analysis. Across this sample there are about 750,000 distinct CDR3 sequences, with approximately 55% seen only once. The ten top clones hold about 38% of the sample.

Cut back by 6 bases and 2 bases, the V and J ends lie 12 bases apart. The germline V gene provides CDR1 SGHRS and CDR2 YFSETQ. The CDR3 holds 15 amino acids from the cysteine to the phenylalanine. Here the CDR3 DNA is all that survives: 45 bases in frame from base 1. A note on this clonotype: Its target antigen remains unknown. Per-nucleotide qualities are absent, and no much larger clonotype sits a single base away.

The investigation overall reported the following: The CMV infection status of donors was not known, potentially confounding age-related changes in expanded clonotypes. Observed TCR beta diversity per million T cells fell roughly linearly with age, and a significant reduction was already apparent by age roughly 40. The long-lived group showed more naive CD4+ T cells, fewer expanded clones and increased TCR diversity than the aged group, suggesting age selection. Observed TCR beta diversity correlated strongly with the percentage of naive T cells measured by flow cytometry. Estimates of total diversity based on one million sequenced T cells were considered lower bounds and underestimates. Since profiling was done on bulk unsorted PBMCs, naive and antigen-experienced compartments could not be conclusively compared.

The roughly 38 donors, aged about 6 to 100 years, were systemically healthy Caucasian individuals from Russia. Around 9.8 milliliters of peripheral blood were collected from each donor into EDTA-treated Vacutainer tubes. Ficoll-Paque density-gradient centrifugation was used to isolate PBMCs, with at least 6 million obtained per sample. Total RNA, at least 5 micrograms per sample, was extracted from PBMCs with Trizol reagent. For every donor, flow cytometry on a PBMC aliquot measured the percentage of naive CD45RAhigh/CD27high T cells. This sequence uses TRBV5-1 and TRBJ2-6, and possibly TRBD1, on 6 matching bases. The material sequenced was blood. The TCR comes from a man older than 75 in good health. The CDR3 amino acid sequence is: CASNPGATGANVLTF. The nucleotide sequence reads TGCGCCAGCAATCCAGGGGCGACTGGGGCCAACGTCCTGACTTTC.